This T cell receptor (beta chain) was obtained from a study of OX40 agonist ivuxolimab in advanced cancers. Study details: At 0.01 to 10 mg/kg, ivuxolimab was administered intravenously to patients every 2 weeks.

The table came from immunoSEQ multiplex PCR; TCRdb's copy has only in-frame clones and leaves some out. Of some 77,000 clones listed, 92% are singletons. The CDR3 totals 14 residues. Germline V gives CDR1 MDHEN, CDR2 SYDVKM. Germline trimming cut 5 bases from V and 8 bases from J; bases unmatched to any gene: 11. The sequenced sample was CD4+ or CD8+ T cells sorted from blood, obtained in a trial of the OX40 agonist ivuxolimab. The TCR comes from an adult with an advanced solid tumor such as melanoma, head and neck, liver or kidney cancer. The chain combines TRBV28 with TRBJ1-2; 7 nucleotides align to TRBD1. CDR3: CASSLQGLALGYTF. The CDR3 coding sequence is TGTGCCAGCAGTCTACAGGGGTTAGCTTTAGGCTACACCTTC.